These 3 T cell receptor beta chains originate from one sample sequenced in a study of cytomegalovirus exposure and HLA in healthy donors. The PCR made use of 60 Vbeta and 13 Jbeta primers. Method: immunoSEQ multiplex PCR; TCRdb's copy keeps in-frame clones and lacks some. The sample has 76,000 or so clones; under 85% are singletons. The sample comprised PBMCs. The receptors were gathered from a woman between 35 and 50 years old in good health and CMV-seropositive.

This clone appeared a few times. V is TRBV9 and J is TRBJ1-1, with 7 bases identical to TRBD1. CDR1 and CDR2 (germline): SGDLS, YYNGEE. V shed 2 bases and J 7 bases; nucleotides not matched to a gene: 5. The CDR3 covers 13 residues. Here the CDR3 DNA reads TGTGCCAGCAGCGTTGGGAGACAGGGTGAAGCTTTCTTT. Protein sequence: CASSVGRQGEAFF.

V usage is TRBV4-1 and J usage is TRBJ2-3; possible D gene TRBD2, 6 bases. The CDR3 length is 18 residues. Germline loops: CDR1 MGHRA, CDR2 YSYEKL. V lost 1 base and J 1 base, leaving 18 bases between the germline ends. In nucleotides, the CDR3 is TGCGCCAGCAGCCAAGTAAACCTGGTGCCTAGCGGCACAGATACGCAGTATTTT. It specifies CASSQVNLVPSGTDTQYF.

This CDR3 is CATSRDRGYDGYTF. The CDR3 bases are TGTGCCACCAGCAGGGACAGGGGGTACGATGGCTACACCTTC. The chain employs TRBV15 and TRBJ1-2, with TRBD1 matching over 10 bases. J lost 6 bases, V lost 3 bases, and 4 bases had no gene match. CDR3 length: 14 amino acids. Per the germline V gene, CDR1 is LNHNV and CDR2 is YYDKDF (reference sequence).